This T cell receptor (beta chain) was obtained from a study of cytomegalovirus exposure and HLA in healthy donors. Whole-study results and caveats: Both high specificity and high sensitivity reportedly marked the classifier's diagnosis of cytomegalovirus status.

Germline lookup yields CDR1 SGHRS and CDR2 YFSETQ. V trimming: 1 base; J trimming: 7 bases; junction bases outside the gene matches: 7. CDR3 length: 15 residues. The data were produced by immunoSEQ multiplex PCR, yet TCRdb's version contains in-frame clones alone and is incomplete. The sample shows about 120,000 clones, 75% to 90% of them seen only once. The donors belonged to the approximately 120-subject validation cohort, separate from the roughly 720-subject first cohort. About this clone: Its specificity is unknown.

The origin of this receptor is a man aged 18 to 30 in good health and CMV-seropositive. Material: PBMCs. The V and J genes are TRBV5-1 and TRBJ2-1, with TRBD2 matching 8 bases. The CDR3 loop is CASSLTGGHLNEQFF. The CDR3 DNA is TGCGCCAGCAGCTTGACGGGGGGGCACTTGAATGAGCAGTTCTTC.